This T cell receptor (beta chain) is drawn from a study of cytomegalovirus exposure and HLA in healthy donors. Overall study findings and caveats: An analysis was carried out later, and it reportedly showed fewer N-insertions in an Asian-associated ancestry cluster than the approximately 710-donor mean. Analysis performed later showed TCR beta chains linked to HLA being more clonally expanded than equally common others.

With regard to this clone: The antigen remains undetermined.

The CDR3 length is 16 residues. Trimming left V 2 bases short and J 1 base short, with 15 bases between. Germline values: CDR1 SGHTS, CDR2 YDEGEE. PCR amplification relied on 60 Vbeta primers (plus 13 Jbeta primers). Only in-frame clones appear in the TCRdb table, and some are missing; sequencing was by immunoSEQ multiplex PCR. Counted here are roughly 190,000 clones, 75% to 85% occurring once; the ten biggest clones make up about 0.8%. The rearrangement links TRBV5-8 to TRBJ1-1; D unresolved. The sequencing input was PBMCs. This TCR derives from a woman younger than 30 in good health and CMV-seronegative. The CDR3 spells CASSFWPPGGNTEAFF. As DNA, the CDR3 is TGTGCCAGCAGCTTTTGGCCCCCGGGAGGGAACACTGAAGCTTTCTTT.